This entry features one T cell receptor (beta chain) sequence. Trimming shortened V by 6 bases and J by 0 bases, and 6 bases separated the two germline ends. The CDR3 contains 13 residues. This sample was taken from a study of technical replicates of blood from several donors. Profiled with immunoSEQ multiplex PCR; TCRdb holds only in-frame clones, not every one. The repertoire holds 80,000 or so clones, with roughly 94% as singletons. This TCR was sampled from a human donor in good health. Sequences were obtained from T cells isolated from PBMCs. The rearrangement joins TRBV6-7 to TRBJ1-3; D remains ambiguous. TRBV6-7 is reported as an ORF; its role is uncertain. The chain's CDR3 is CASRGDSGNTIYF. The DNA for the CDR3 is TGTGCCAGCAGGGGAGACTCTGGAAACACCATATATTTT.